This passage covers 18 T cell receptor beta chains from one sample sequenced in a study of CD8+CD57+ T cells in acquired aplastic anemia (dated 2018 in TCRdb). Expansion of CD8+CD57+ cells had been shown by flow cytometry in the patients chosen for sequencing. The instrument given in TCRdb is Illumina HiSeq 2000. Genomic DNA served as template for TCR beta VDJ combination and CDR3 sequence profiling. TCRdb applied fastp at Q25 and MiXCR to the public reads, then kept only in-frame beta chains. Rows matching on CDR3 protein sequence are summarized as one entry with the most common DNA and genes. The sample contains under 200,000 distinct CDR3 sequences, around 47% of them found a single time. Roughly 3.2% of the sample lies in the top ten. The sequenced sample was sorted CD4+, CD8+, or CD8+CD57+ T cells (not recorded which) from PBMCs. The source of these receptors is a human donor with aplastic anemia.

In its sample, this clonotype was seen many times. The V and J genes are TRBV5-4 and TRBJ2-2; D is unresolved. V lost 0 bases and J lost 4, with 7 bases in between. CDR1 is SGHNT, CDR2 YYREEE, per germline (reference sequence). The CDR3 is 14 residues long. CDR3 DNA: TGTGCCAGCAGCTTGGAACGGATCACCGGGGAGCTGTTTTTT. This sequence encodes CASSLERITGELFF. The variable domain in full, with the rest retrieved from reference TRBV5-4 and TRBJ2-2, is ETGVTQSPTHLIKTRGQQVTLRCSSQSGHNTVSWYQQALGQGPQFIFQYYREEENGRGNFPPRFSGLQFPNYSSELNVNALELDDSALYLCASSLERITGELFFGEGSRLTVL.

Many counts were recorded for this clonotype. The rearrangement uses TRBV6-1 and TRBJ1-1, with 9 positions matching TRBD1. Per the germline V gene, CDR1 is MNHNS and CDR2 is SASEGT. The CDR3 is made up of 16 amino acids. With 2 bases clipped from V and 1 base from J, the junction kept 5 bases outside the gene matches. CDR3 sequence (DNA): TGTGCCAGCAGTGAATCGGCGGGACAGGGGAACACTGAAGCTTTCTTT. It codes for CASSESAGQGNTEAFF.

Many counts were recorded for this clonotype. The chain has TRBV9 and TRBJ1-2, with TRBD1 identical over 7 bases. Losses at the gene ends were 0 bases for V and 8 bases for J; bases not matched to a gene: 13. This CDR3 has 16 amino acids. Germline values: CDR1 SGDLS, CDR2 YYNGEE. CDR3 bases: TGTGCCAGCAGCGTAGGATCTCAGGGGGGGCTTGGAGGCTACACCTTC. Protein: CASSVGSQGGLGGYTF.

V and J are TRBV2 and TRBJ1-6; TRBD1 matches 9 bases. The germline V gene encodes CDR1 SNHLY and CDR2 FYNNEI. Germline trimming cut 3 bases from V and 9 bases from J; bases unmatched to any gene: 3. The CDR3 consists of 14 residues. Here the CDR3 DNA reads TGTGCCAGCAGTGAGGGACAGGGCGGTTCACCCCTCCACTTT. As protein: CASSEGQGGSPLHF.

V and J are TRBV20-1 and TRBJ1-1; the D is unclear. This CDR3 spans 13 amino acids. Per germline, CDR1 DFQATT and CDR2 SNEGSKA (reference sequence). V was cut by 0 bases and J by 1 base, with 6 bases left in between. CDR3 loop: CSARDDRNTEAFF. The DNA for the CDR3 is TGCAGTGCTAGAGATGATCGGAACACTGAAGCTTTCTTT.

The chain couples TRBV2 to TRBJ2-7; D gene uncertain. Germline V gene lookup returns CDR1 SNHLY and CDR2 FYNNEI. V lost 6 bases and J 1 base, leaving 10 bases between the germline ends. The CDR3 has 13 residues. CDR3 sequence: CASRMTASYEQYF. As DNA, the CDR3 is TGTGCCAGCAGGATGACGGCATCCTACGAGCAGTACTTC.

This clonotype was detected only once. This chain joins TRBV18 and TRBJ2-2; 10 nucleotides match TRBD2. The CDR3 consists of 16 residues. Germline-derived CDR1 and CDR2 are KGHSH and LQKENI. V was clipped by 2 bases and J by 4 bases; unmatched bases: 4. The CDR3 sequence: CASSPIAGGGTGELFF. In nucleotides, the CDR3 is TGTGCCAGCTCACCAATAGCGGGAGGAGGCACCGGGGAGCTGTTTTTT. Full variable domain (remainder filled in from reference TRBV18 and TRBJ2-2): NAGVMQNPRHLVRRRGQEARLRCSPMKGHSHVYWYRQLPEEGLKFMVYLQKENIIDESGMPKERFSAEFPKEGPSILRIQQVVRGDSAAYFCASSPIAGGGTGELFFGEGSRLTVL.

This chain connects TRBV19 to TRBJ2-7; 10 bases match TRBD1. V trimming: 3 bases; J trimming: 0 bases; junction bases outside the gene matches: 8. The CDR3 is made up of 17 amino acids. The V gene's germline CDR1 is LNHDA and CDR2 SQIVND (reference sequence). This CDR3 is CASSIPTGGPSSYEQYF. The CDR3 coding sequence is TGTGCCAGTAGTATCCCGACAGGGGGCCCTAGCTCCTACGAGCAGTACTTC.

This chain connects TRBV12-3 or TRBV12-4 to TRBJ1-5, with TRBD1 matching 8 bases. The CDR3 is made up of 13 amino acids. After removal of 6 bases from V and 4 bases from J, the junction contained 2 bases not matched to a gene. The CDR3 loop is CASSRDRNQPQHF. DNA of the CDR3: TGTGCCAGCAGCAGGGACAGGAATCAGCCCCAGCATTTT.

About this clonotype: Compared with germline, one end of the junction differs, possibly owing to a read error. The chain links TRBV15 to TRBJ2-1; tentative D call: TRBD1 (5 bases). The CDR3 runs to 17 residues. Germline CDR1 LNHNV, CDR2 YYDKDF (reference sequence). CDR3 in amino acids: CATNRDKGLGRHNEQFF. CDR3 DNA: TGTGCCACCAACAGAGATAAGGGGTTAGGTAGACACAATGAGCAGTTCTTC.

The chain carries TRBV24-1 and TRBJ2-1, with 12 nucleotides matching TRBD2. With 0 bases clipped from V and 7 bases from J, the junction kept 6 bases outside the gene matches. Germline loops: CDR1 KGHDR, CDR2 SFDVKD. The CDR3 extends over 17 amino acids. The CDR3 here is CATSDLPSGGASNEQFF. CDR3 nucleotides: TGTGCCACCAGTGATTTGCCTAGCGGGGGGGCAAGTAATGAGCAGTTCTTC.

This clonotype was detected once. The gene calls are TRBV14 and TRBJ1-1; no definite D call. The germline V and J ends were trimmed by 2 bases and 4 bases, with 11 bases remaining between them. CDR3 length equals 14 residues. Germline values: CDR1 SGHDN, CDR2 FVKESK. The CDR3 DNA reads TGTGCCAGCAGCCAAAATCCGGTCGGCACTGAAGCTTTCTTT. Translated: CASSQNPVGTEAFF.

This clonotype has just one count. The chain carries TRBV14 and TRBJ2-2, with D unresolved. V shed 11 bases and J shed 4 bases, with 8 bases lying between them. The CDR3 contains 11 residues. Looked up from germline, CDR1 is SGHDN and CDR2 is FVKESK. The DNA of the CDR3 is TGTGCCCTTACTCTCACCGGGGAGCTGTTTTTT. Translated, it gives CALTLTGELFF.

This clonotype was seen once. The conserved closing phenylalanine or tryptophan is absent in this CDR3, likely reflecting a read error. This chain uses TRBV19 with TRBJ2-7; D unclear. This CDR3 is built from 14 residues. The germline gives CDR1 LNHDA, CDR2 SQIVND (reference sequence). The CDR3 coding sequence is TGCGCCAGTAGTATTCGCTCTCACTCCTACGAGCAGTACCTC. The encoded protein is CASSIRSHSYEQYL.

This chain joins TRBV19 and TRBJ1-4; D is perhaps TRBD1 (6 bases). CDR3 length: 13 residues. Trimming took off 3 bases at V and 5 bases at J, with 7 bases between the two ends. Germline V gives CDR1 LNHDA, CDR2 SQIVND (reference sequence). As DNA, the CDR3 is TGTGCCAGTAGTATGGACAGAAATGAAAAACTGTTTTTT. Protein sequence: CASSMDRNEKLFF.

CDR3 loop: CATSRGPGWLNYGYTF. For the CDR3, the DNA is TGTGCCACCAGCAGAGGTCCAGGCTGGCTTAACTATGGCTACACCTTC. The chain joins TRBV15 to TRBJ1-2; D is unresolved. In germline, CDR1 is LNHNV, CDR2 YYDKDF (reference sequence). Trimming cost V 1 base and J 1 base, with 13 bases left between them. This CDR3 is 16 amino acids long.

The rearrangement joins TRBV20-1 to TRBJ2-1; 10 bases align to TRBD2. CDR1 is DFQATT and CDR2 is SNEGSKA in the germline V gene (reference sequence). CDR3 length equals 13 residues. The V gene end was trimmed by 8 bases and the J gene end by 6 bases; junction bases not matched to a gene: 7. Written as DNA, the CDR3 is TGCAGTTCTTCTAGCGGGAGCCCCAATGAGCAGTTCTTC. Translation gives CSSSSGSPNEQFF.

This clonotype was detected ten times or more. The genes are TRBV9 and TRBJ1-3, with D tentatively TRBD1 (5 bases). Germline V gene data show CDR1 as SGDLS and CDR2 as YYNGEE. Trimming removed 0 bases from V and 0 bases from J, with 13 bases in between. The CDR3 runs 17 residues. The CDR3 spells CASSVALQGSSGNTIYF. DNA of the CDR3: TGTGCCAGCAGCGTAGCCCTCCAGGGATCCTCTGGAAACACCATATATTTT.